This T cell receptor (beta chain) was sequenced during a study of T-cell memory formation after mild COVID-19. TCRdb independently ran MiXCR on the 5' RACE reads; one entry per CDR3 protein. The sample has some 130,000 distinct CDR3 sequences, about 5.9% seen once. Germline assignment: CDR1 MNHEY and CDR2 SVGEGT. Trimming shortened V by 4 bases and J by 6 bases, and 16 bases separated the two germline ends. CDR3 length: 15 amino acids. This TCR came from an adult woman who had mild COVID-19 (a few samples of this study predate the infection). Cell type and time point are not known. The V gene is TRBV6-2 or TRBV6-3, the J gene TRBJ2-4; possible D gene TRBD2, 5 bases. Material: PBMCs or a T cell subset sorted from them (not recorded which). The CDR3 region is CASSFRPSPGNIQYF. The CDR3, as DNA: TGTGCCAGCAGTTTTCGGCCTAGCCCAGGAAACATTCAGTACTTC.